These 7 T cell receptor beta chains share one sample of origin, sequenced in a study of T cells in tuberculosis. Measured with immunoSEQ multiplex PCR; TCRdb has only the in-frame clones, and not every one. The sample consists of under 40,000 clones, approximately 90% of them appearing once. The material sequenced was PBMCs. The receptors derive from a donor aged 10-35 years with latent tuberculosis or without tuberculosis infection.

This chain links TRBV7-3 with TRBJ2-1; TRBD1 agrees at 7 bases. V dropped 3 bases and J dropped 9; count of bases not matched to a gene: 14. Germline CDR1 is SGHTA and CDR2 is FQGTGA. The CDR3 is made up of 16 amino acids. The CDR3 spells CASSFFSAGGSSEQFF. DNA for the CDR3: TGTGCCAGCAGCTTCTTTTCGGCAGGGGGAAGTAGTGAGCAGTTCTTC.

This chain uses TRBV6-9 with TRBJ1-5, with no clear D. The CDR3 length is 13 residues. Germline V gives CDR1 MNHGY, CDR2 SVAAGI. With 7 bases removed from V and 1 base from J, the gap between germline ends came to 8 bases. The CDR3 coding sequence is TGTGCCAGCACAAAGAGGAGCAATCAGCCCCAGCATTTT. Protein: CASTKRSNQPQHF.

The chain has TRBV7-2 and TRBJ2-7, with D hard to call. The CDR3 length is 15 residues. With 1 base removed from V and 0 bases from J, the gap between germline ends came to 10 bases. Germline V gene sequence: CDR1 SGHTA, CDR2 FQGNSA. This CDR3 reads CASSLDFGSSYEQYF. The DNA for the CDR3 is TGTGCCAGCAGCTTAGATTTTGGCAGCTCCTACGAGCAGTACTTC.

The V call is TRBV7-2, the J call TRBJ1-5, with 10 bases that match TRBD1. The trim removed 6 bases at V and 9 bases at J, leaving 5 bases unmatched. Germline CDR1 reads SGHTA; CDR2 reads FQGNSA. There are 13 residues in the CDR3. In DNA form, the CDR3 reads TGTGCCAGCAGTTCGGACAGGGGGAGGCCCCAGCATTTT. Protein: CASSSDRGRPQHF.

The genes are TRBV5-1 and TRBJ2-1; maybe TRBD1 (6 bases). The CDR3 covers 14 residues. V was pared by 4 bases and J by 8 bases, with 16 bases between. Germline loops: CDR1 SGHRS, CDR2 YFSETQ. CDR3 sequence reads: CASSAYRDVDEQFF. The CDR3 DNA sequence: TGCGCCAGCAGCGCTTACAGGGATGTGGATGAGCAGTTCTTC.

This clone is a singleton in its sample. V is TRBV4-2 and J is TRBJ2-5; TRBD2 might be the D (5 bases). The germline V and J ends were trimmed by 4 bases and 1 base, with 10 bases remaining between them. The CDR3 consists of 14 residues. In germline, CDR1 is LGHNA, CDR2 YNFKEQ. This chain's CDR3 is CASSLWTSQETQYF. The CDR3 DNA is TGTGCCAGCAGCCTATGGACTTCCCAAGAGACCCAGTACTTC.

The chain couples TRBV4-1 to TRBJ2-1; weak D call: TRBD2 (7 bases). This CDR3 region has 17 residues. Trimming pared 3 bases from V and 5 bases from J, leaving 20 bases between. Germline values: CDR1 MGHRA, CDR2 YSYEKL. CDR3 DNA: TGCGCCAGCAGCCATCTCAGTGTTGCGGGGGCCCACAATGAGCAGTTCTTC. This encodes CASSHLSVAGAHNEQFF.